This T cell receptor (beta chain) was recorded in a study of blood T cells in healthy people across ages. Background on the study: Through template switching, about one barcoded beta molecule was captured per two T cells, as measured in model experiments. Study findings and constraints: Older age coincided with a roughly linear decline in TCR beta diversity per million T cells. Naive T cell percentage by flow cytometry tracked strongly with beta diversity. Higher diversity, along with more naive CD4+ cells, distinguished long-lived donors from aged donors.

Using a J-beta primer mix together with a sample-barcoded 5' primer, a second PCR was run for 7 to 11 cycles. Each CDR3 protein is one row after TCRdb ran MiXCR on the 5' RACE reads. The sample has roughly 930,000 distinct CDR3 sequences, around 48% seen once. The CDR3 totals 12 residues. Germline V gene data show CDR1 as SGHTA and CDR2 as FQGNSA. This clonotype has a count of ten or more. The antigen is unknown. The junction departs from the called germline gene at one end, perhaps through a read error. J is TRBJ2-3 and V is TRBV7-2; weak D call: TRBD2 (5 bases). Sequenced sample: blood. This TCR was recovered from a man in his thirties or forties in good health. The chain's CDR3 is CASSLGRDTQYF. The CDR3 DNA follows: TGTGCCAGCAGTTTAGGGAGAGATACGCAGTATTTT.